These 28 T cell receptor beta chains were all obtained from the same sample, sequenced in a study of T-cell memory formation after mild COVID-19. TCRdb processed the 5' RACE reads anew with MiXCR; each CDR3 protein has one entry. The sample lists under 150,000 distinct CDR3 sequences; about 24% were seen once. The sample taken for sequencing was PBMCs or a T cell subset sorted from them (not recorded which). These TCRs come from a man aged 18-30 years who had mild COVID-19 (a few samples of this study predate the infection). Cell type and time point are not known.

V and J are TRBV7-6 and TRBJ1-1; D may be TRBD1 (6 bases). The germline V and J ends were trimmed by 1 base and 4 bases, with 16 bases remaining between them. CDR1 and CDR2 from the germline V gene are SGHVS and FNYEAQ. CDR3 size: 16 residues. The CDR3 sequence: CASSLEFTGWGTEAFF. Here the CDR3 DNA reads TGTGCCAGCAGCTTAGAATTTACAGGGTGGGGCACTGAAGCTTTCTTT.

The genes are TRBV20-1 and TRBJ1-5; D might be TRBD1 (5 bases). There are 13 residues in the CDR3. V was cut by 6 bases and J by 3 bases, with 12 bases left in between. Germline-derived CDR1 and CDR2 are DFQATT and SNEGSKA (reference sequence). For the CDR3, the DNA is TGCAGTGCCCTCCCAGGGAACAATCAGCCCCAGCATTTT. This sequence encodes CSALPGNNQPQHF.

Only a few counts were recorded for this clonotype. The chain recombines TRBV7-6 with TRBJ2-1; 10 nucleotides line up with TRBD2. Germline CDR1 is SGHVS and CDR2 is FNYEAQ. V was pared by 5 bases and J by 4 bases, with 5 bases of the junction left unmatched. This CDR3 is built from 15 residues. The CDR3 region is CASSPIAGGYNEQFF. Written as DNA, the CDR3 is TGTGCCAGCAGCCCGATAGCGGGGGGTTACAATGAGCAGTTCTTC.

This clonotype was recorded a few times. The V call is TRBV6-6, the J call TRBJ2-2; 9 bases fit TRBD1. CDR3 length: 15 amino acids. V trimming: 4 bases; J trimming: 4 bases; junction bases outside the gene matches: 4. The V gene's germline CDR1 is MNHNY and CDR2 SVGAGI (reference sequence). The CDR3 here is CASSLRQGGTGELFF. For the CDR3, the DNA is TGTGCCAGCAGTTTGAGACAGGGGGGCACCGGGGAGCTGTTTTTT.

The V and J genes are TRBV6-6 and TRBJ2-3; D ambiguous. V was cut by 7 bases and J by 6 bases, with 8 bases left in between. The CDR3 sequence is 11 residues long. Germline CDR1 reads MNHNY; CDR2 reads SVGAGI (reference sequence). This CDR3 reads CASTKLDTQYF. The CDR3 region has the DNA TGTGCCAGCACTAAACTGGATACGCAGTATTTT.

This chain joins TRBV4-2 and TRBJ1-2; D gene ambiguous. The V end was cut by 4 bases, the J end by 0 bases, with 9 bases between. CDR1 is LGHNA and CDR2 is YNFKEQ in the germline V gene. The CDR3 sequence is 14 residues long. For the CDR3, the DNA is TGTGCCAGCAGCCCGACGGTAGCTAACTATGGCTACACCTTC. As protein: CASSPTVANYGYTF.

The gene calls are TRBV4-1 and TRBJ2-3; possible D gene TRBD1, 5 bases. The CDR3 has 16 amino acids. Germline assignment: CDR1 MGHRA and CDR2 YSYEKL. Trimming left V 1 base short and J 0 bases short, with 11 bases between. The DNA for the CDR3 is TGCGCCAGCAGCCAAGTCCCAGGGTACAGCACAGATACGCAGTATTTT. Protein sequence: CASSQVPGYSTDTQYF.

V usage is TRBV4-1 and J usage is TRBJ1-2, with 11 bases that match TRBD1. The V and J ends lost 4 bases and 7 bases, in that order; junction bases with no gene match: 8. The germline CDR1 and CDR2 sequences are MGHRA and YSYEKL. The CDR3 has 15 amino acids. This chain's CDR3 is CASSPRDRGGSGYTF. In nucleotides, the CDR3 is TGCGCCAGCAGCCCCCGGGACAGGGGGGGTAGTGGCTACACCTTC.

Only a few counts were recorded for this clonotype. The CDR3 DNA is TGTGCCAGCAGCCCAGGGACTGGCCTCACAGATACGCAGTATTTT. It specifies CASSPGTGLTDTQYF. The chain has TRBV9 and TRBJ2-3; D possibly corresponds to TRBD2 (6 bases). Trimming took off 4 bases at V and 2 bases at J, with 14 bases between the two ends. The germline V gene encodes CDR1 SGDLS and CDR2 YYNGEE. The CDR3 contains 15 residues.

The chain combines TRBV21-1 with TRBJ2-2; the table names TRBD1, a call not compared with the DNA. TRBV21-1 is a listed pseudogene. The CDR3 consists of 14 residues. CDR3 loop: CASRGTANTGELFF. The DNA of the CDR3 is TGTGCCAGCAGGGGGACAGCGAACACCGGGGAGCTGTTTTTT.

The J gene is TRBJ2-6, the V gene TRBV6-5; D is uncertain. Germline CDR1 is MNHEY and CDR2 is SVGAGI. The CDR3 has 14 residues. V was clipped by 4 bases and J by 0 bases, with 4 bases between them. The CDR3 reads CASSSNSGANVLTF. CDR3 nucleotides: TGTGCCAGCAGTTCCAACTCTGGGGCCAACGTCCTGACTTTC.

This clonotype was detected a few times. This sequence joins TRBV7-9 and TRBJ2-5, with D tentatively TRBD1 (6 bases). Germline V gene lookup returns CDR1 SEHNR and CDR2 FQNEAQ (reference sequence). Trimming cost V 1 base and J 5 bases, with 17 bases left between them. CDR3 length: 16 residues. The CDR3: CASSLVGQGYVETQYF. The CDR3 DNA is TGTGCCAGCAGCTTAGTGGGTCAGGGGTACGTCGAGACCCAGTACTTC. The whole variable domain, remainder taken from reference TRBV7-9 and TRBJ2-5, is DTGVSQNPRHKITKRGQNVTFRCDPISEHNRLYWYRQTLGQGPEFLTYFQNEAQLEKSRLLSDRFSAERPKGSFSTLEIQRTEQGDSAMYLCASSLVGQGYVETQYFGPGTRLLVL.

This clonotype turned up a few times. The J gene is TRBJ1-5, the V gene TRBV12-3 or TRBV12-4; D possibly corresponds to TRBD1 (5 bases). V shed 0 bases and J shed 5 bases, with 8 bases lying between them. This CDR3 region has 14 residues. The CDR3 reads CASSLAGGDQPQHF. CDR3 coding DNA: TGTGCCAGCAGTTTAGCGGGGGGTGATCAGCCCCAGCATTTT.

This sequence joins TRBV30 and TRBJ2-1; 7 nucleotides match TRBD1. Germline V gene sequence: CDR1 GTSNPN, CDR2 SVGIG (reference sequence). Unmatched junction bases numbered 10, after V lost 1 base and J lost 4 bases. The CDR3 covers 16 residues. In DNA, the CDR3 is TGTGCCTGGAGTGACTTGACAGGGATTGGGTACAATGAGCAGTTCTTC. Its translation: CAWSDLTGIGYNEQFF.

This clonotype was found a few times. V gene TRBV11-2 combines with J gene TRBJ2-5; D tentatively reads TRBD1 or TRBD2 (5 bases each). The V and J ends lost 5 bases and 6 bases respectively, with 13 bases between them. The germline V gene encodes CDR1 SGHAT and CDR2 FQNNGV. The CDR3 is made up of 13 amino acids. The CDR3 is CASSTTREKTQYF. CDR3 coding DNA: TGTGCCAGCAGCACCACCAGGGAGAAGACCCAGTACTTC.

This clonotype was counted between two and nine times. The gene calls are TRBV7-2 and TRBJ2-5; 14 bases are shared with TRBD2. The CDR3 length is 13 residues. Germline V CDR1 and CDR2: SGHTA, FQGNSA. Losses at the gene ends were 5 bases for V and 9 bases for J; bases not matched to a gene: 2. Written as DNA, the CDR3 is TGTGCCAGCAGCCCGGGACTAGCGGGGGCCCAGTACTTC. Amino acids: CASSPGLAGAQYF.

The table lists this clonotype with many counts. The chain couples TRBV9 to TRBJ1-1; D is unclear. The CDR3 runs to 15 residues. V lost 0 bases, J lost 1 base, and 10 bases lay in between. Germline CDR1 SGDLS, CDR2 YYNGEE. The CDR3 is CASSVGSYANTEAFF. The DNA for the CDR3 is TGTGCCAGCAGCGTAGGGAGTTATGCGAACACTGAAGCTTTCTTT.

The chain joins TRBV7-2 to TRBJ2-5; the D call may be TRBD1 or TRBD2 (5 bases each). From germline, CDR1 is SGHTA and CDR2 FQGNSA. This CDR3 is 15 amino acids long. V was shortened by 2 bases and J by 0 bases, with 10 bases between the two germline ends. In DNA, the CDR3 is TGTGCCAGCAGCTTATCGCTGGGACACCAAGAGACCCAGTACTTC. Protein sequence: CASSLSLGHQETQYF.

This clonotype was found a few times. The rearrangement links TRBV6-1 to TRBJ2-7, with D possibly matching TRBD2 (6 bases). CDR1 and CDR2 from the germline V gene are MNHNS and SASEGT. The CDR3 extends over 11 amino acids. Trimming removed 10 bases from V and 3 bases from J, with 10 bases in between. CDR3 nucleotide sequence: TGTGCCACACGGACTAACTACGAGCAGTACTTC. Its protein product is CATRTNYEQYF.

DNA for the CDR3: TGCAGTGCGGGCCCCAGGGGGCGGACAACTAATGAAAAACTGTTTTTT. Translated: CSAGPRGRTTNEKLFF. This chain links TRBV20-1 with TRBJ1-4, with 8 bases matching TRBD1. The CDR3 loop spans 16 amino acids. With 6 bases clipped from V and 0 bases from J, the junction kept 9 bases outside the gene matches. Germline V gene data show CDR1 as DFQATT and CDR2 as SNEGSKA (reference sequence).

With regard to this clonotype: One end of the junction fails to match germline, which may point to a read error. The chain employs TRBV9 and TRBJ2-1, with 7 bases matching TRBD1. The CDR3 runs to 11 residues. CDR1 and CDR2 (germline): SGDLS, YYNGEE. The CDR3 DNA reads TGTGCCAGCAGCGGAGCCGGGACAGTAATCTTC. Its protein product is CASSGAGTVIF.

This clonotype was seen ten or more times. This chain joins TRBV7-2 and TRBJ1-6, with TRBD1 matching 7 bases. Germline values: CDR1 SGHTA, CDR2 FQGNSA. The CDR3 totals 16 residues. With V trimmed by 5 bases and J by 7 bases, 11 bases remained unmatched. CDR3 sequence reads: CASSIRTGRLNSPLHF. The CDR3 DNA reads as TGTGCCAGCAGCATCCGGACAGGCAGGCTCAATTCACCCCTCCACTTT.

This clonotype was counted between two and nine times. V gene TRBV20-1 combines with J gene TRBJ1-1; possibly TRBD1 for D (5 bases). Trimming left V 4 bases short and J 0 bases short, with 12 bases between. The CDR3 loop spans 14 amino acids. Per the germline V gene, CDR1 is DFQATT and CDR2 is SNEGSKA (reference sequence). This CDR3 is CSATPQTVNTEAFF. In DNA, the CDR3 is TGCAGTGCTACCCCGCAGACAGTGAACACTGAAGCTTTCTTT.

The chain uses TRBV11-2 and TRBJ1-1, with 10 bases fitting TRBD1. The CDR3 covers 14 residues. Germline trimming cut 4 bases from V and 8 bases from J; bases unmatched to any gene: 7. Germline V CDR1 and CDR2: SGHAT, FQNNGV. The DNA of the CDR3 is TGTGCCAGCAGCTCGGGACAGGGGTATCAGGAAGCTTTCTTT. This sequence encodes CASSSGQGYQEAFF.

The rearrangement links TRBV7-2 to TRBJ1-4; D is perhaps TRBD1 (6 bases). The CDR3 sequence is 17 residues long. Germline V CDR1 and CDR2: SGHTA, FQGNSA. Trimming pared 7 bases from V and 6 bases from J, leaving 24 bases between. CDR3 sequence (DNA): TGTGCCAGCACCGAACTGGCAGGGGTCGCGGCCGATGAAAAACTGTTTTTT. It specifies CASTELAGVAADEKLFF.

This clonotype was seen just once. The chain recombines TRBV4-3 with TRBJ2-3; D perhaps matches TRBD1 (5 bases). V was shortened by 3 bases and J by 0 bases, with 16 bases between the two germline ends. From germline, CDR1 is LGHNA and CDR2 YSLEER. There are 17 residues in the CDR3. The CDR3 is CASSQQNRHPSTDTQYF. For the CDR3, the DNA is TGCGCCAGCAGCCAGCAAAACAGGCACCCTAGCACAGATACGCAGTATTTT.

This clonotype was found a few times. The chain carries TRBV4-3 and TRBJ2-5; D is unresolved. CDR1 is LGHNA, CDR2 YSLEER, per germline. CDR3 size: 15 residues. Trimming removed 0 bases from V and 7 bases from J, with 15 bases in between. CDR3 amino acids: CASSQDFLDGGTQYF. The CDR3, as DNA: TGCGCCAGCAGCCAAGATTTTCTGGACGGTGGGACCCAGTACTTC.

The chain is built from TRBV4-1 and TRBJ1-2; 9 bases line up with TRBD1. With 1 base clipped from V and 7 bases from J, the junction kept 13 bases outside the gene matches. This CDR3 is 17 amino acids long. The V gene's germline CDR1 is MGHRA and CDR2 YSYEKL. CDR3 sequence (DNA): TGCGCCAGCAGCCAAGTCGGCACAGGGGGCCTGAGGGTTGGCTACACCTTC. Translated, it gives CASSQVGTGGLRVGYTF.